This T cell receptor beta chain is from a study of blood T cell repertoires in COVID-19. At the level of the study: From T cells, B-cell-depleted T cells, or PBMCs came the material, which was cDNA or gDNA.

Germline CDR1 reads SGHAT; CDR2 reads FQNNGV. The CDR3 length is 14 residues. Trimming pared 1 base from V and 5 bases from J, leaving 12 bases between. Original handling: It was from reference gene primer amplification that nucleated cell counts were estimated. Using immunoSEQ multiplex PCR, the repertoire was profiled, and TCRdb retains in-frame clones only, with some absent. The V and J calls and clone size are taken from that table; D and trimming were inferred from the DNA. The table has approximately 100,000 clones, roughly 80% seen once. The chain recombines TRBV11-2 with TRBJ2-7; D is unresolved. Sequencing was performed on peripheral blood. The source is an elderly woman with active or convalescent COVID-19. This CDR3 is CASSLGGPGNEQYF. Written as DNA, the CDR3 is TGTGCCAGCAGCTTAGGAGGCCCTGGAAACGAGCAGTACTTC.